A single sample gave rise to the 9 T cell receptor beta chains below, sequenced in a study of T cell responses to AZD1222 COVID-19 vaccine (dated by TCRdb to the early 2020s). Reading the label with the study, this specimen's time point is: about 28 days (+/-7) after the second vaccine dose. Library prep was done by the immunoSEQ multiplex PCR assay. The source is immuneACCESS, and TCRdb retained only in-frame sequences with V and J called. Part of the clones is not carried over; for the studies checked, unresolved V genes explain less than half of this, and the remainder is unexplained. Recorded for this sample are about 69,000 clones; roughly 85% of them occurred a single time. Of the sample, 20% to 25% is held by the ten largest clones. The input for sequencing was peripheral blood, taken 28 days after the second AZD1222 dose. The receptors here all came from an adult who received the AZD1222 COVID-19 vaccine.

For the CDR3, the DNA is TGTGCCAGCAGCGACTCAGGCAATGAGCAGTTCTTC. This codes for CASSDSGNEQFF. V usage is TRBV6-6 and J usage is TRBJ2-1; D call uncertain. Looked up from germline, CDR1 is MNHNY and CDR2 is SVGAGI (reference sequence). The CDR3 contains 12 residues. The V gene lost 6 bases and the J gene lost 6 bases, with 9 bases spanning the gap.

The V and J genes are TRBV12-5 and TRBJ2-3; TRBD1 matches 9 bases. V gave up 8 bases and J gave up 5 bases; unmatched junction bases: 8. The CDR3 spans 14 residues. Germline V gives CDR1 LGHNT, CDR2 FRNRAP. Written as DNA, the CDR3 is TGTGCTAGTTCAACAGGGGGCTCAGGAGATACGCAGTATTTT. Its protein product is CASSTGGSGDTQYF.

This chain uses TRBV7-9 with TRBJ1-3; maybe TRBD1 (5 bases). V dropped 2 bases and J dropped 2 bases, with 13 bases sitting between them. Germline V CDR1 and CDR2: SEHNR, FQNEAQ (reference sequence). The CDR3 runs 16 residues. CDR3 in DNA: TGTGCCAGCAGCTTAACCGGGACGGCCCCTGGAAACACCATATATTTT. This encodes CASSLTGTAPGNTIYF.

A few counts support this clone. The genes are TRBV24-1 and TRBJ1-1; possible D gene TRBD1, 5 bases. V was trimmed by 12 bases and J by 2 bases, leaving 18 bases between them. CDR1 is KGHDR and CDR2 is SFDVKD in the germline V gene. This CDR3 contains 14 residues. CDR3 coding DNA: TGTGCCGTTACCGGGGGGGAGGGAAACACTGAAGCTTTCTTT. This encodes CAVTGGEGNTEAFF.

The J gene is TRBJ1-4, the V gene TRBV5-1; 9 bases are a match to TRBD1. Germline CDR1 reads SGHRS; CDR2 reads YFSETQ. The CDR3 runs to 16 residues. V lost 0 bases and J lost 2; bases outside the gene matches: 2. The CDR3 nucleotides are TGCGCCAGCAGCTTGGGGACAGGGGCCACTAATGAAAAACTGTTTTTT. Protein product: CASSLGTGATNEKLFF.

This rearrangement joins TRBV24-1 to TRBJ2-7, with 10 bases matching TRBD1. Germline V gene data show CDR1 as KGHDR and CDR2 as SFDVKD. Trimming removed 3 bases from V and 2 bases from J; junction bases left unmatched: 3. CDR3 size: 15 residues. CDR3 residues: CATSDNGQGAYEQYF. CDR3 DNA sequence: TGTGCCACCAGTGATAATGGACAGGGGGCCTACGAGCAGTACTTC.

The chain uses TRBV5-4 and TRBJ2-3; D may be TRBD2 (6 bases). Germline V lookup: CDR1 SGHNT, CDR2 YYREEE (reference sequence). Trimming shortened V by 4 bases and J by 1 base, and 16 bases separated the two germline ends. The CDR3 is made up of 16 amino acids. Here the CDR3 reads CASSQVGASGTDTQYF. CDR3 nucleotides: TGTGCCAGCAGCCAAGTTGGGGCTAGCGGCACAGATACGCAGTATTTT.

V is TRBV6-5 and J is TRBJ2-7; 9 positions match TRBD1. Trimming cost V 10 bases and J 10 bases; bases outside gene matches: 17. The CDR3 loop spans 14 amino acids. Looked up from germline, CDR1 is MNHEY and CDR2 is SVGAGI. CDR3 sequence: CATTGGVGLHPQYF. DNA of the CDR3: TGTGCCACCACAGGGGGCGTCGGGCTCCACCCCCAGTACTTC.

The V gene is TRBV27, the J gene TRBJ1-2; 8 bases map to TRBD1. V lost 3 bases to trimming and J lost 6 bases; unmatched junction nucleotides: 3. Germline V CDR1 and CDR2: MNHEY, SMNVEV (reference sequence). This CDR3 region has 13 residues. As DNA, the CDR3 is TGTGCCAGCAGTTTCAGGGGGCAACATGGCTACACCTTC. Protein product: CASSFRGQHGYTF.